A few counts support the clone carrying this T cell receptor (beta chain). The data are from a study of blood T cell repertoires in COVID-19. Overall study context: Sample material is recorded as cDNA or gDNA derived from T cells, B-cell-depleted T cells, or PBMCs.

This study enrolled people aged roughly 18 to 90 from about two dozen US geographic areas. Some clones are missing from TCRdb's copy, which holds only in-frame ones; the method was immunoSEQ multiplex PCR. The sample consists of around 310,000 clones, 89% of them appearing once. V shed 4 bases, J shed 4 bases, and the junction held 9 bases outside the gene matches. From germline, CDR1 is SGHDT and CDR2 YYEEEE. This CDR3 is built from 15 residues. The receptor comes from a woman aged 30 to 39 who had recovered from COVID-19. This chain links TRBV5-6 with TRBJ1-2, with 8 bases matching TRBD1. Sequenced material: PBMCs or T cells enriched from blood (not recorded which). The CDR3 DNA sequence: TGTGCCAGCAGCCCGGACAGGGCGGACCTCTATGGCTACACCTTC. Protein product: CASSPDRADLYGYTF.